The source of this T cell receptor beta chain is a study of CD8+CD57+ T cells in acquired aplastic anemia. Study-wide context: The sorted CD4+ and CD8+ cells yielded an average roughly 3 ug of DNA.

The patients chosen for sequencing had shown expansion of CD8+CD57+ cells (detected by flow cytometry). The blood sampling took place in patients who had so far received no therapy. This clonotype was observed a single time. The antigen is undetermined. CDR3 and TCR beta VDJ profiling relied on a genomic DNA template. TCRdb recomputed calls from the reads with MiXCR, one row per CDR3 protein. The sample contains over 150,000 distinct CDR3 sequences, roughly 60% of which appear only once. Study findings and constraints: Twenty-nine was the count of CD8+ CDR3 sequences that patients shared with controls. In CD8+ cells, Simpson's diversity showed no significant difference between patients and controls.

Germline loops: CDR1 SGHTA, CDR2 FQGNSA. The V segment lost 2 bases and the J segment 5 bases; nucleotides outside the gene matches: 6. The CDR3 runs 16 residues. Sequencing was carried out using sorted CD4+, CD8+, or CD8+CD57+ T cells (not recorded which) from PBMCs. This TCR was sampled from a human donor with aplastic anemia. V and J are TRBV7-2 and TRBJ2-3; the match to TRBD1 covers 11 bases. The CDR3 DNA is TGTGCCAGCAGCTTAAGGGACAGGGGGTTAATAGATACGCAGTATTTT. It is translated as CASSLRDRGLIDTQYF.